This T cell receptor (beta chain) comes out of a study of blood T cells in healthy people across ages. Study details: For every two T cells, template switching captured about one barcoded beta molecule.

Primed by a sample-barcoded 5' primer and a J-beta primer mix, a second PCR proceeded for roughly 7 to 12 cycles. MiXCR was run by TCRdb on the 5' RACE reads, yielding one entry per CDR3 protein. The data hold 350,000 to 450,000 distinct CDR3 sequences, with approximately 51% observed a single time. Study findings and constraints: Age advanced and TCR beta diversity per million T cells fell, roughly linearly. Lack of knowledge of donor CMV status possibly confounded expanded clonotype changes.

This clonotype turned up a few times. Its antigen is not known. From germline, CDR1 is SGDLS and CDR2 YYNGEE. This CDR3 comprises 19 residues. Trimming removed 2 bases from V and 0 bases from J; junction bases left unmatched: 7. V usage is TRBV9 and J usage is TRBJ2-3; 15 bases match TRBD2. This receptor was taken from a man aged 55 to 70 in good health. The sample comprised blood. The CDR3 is CASSVAGLAGGISTDTQYF. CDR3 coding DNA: TGTGCCAGCAGCGTCGCGGGACTAGCGGGGGGCATTAGCACAGATACGCAGTATTTT. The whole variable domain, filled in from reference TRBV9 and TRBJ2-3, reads DSGVTQTPKHLITATGQRVTLRCSPRSGDLSVYWYQQSLDQGLQFLIQYYNGEERAKGNILERFSAQQFPDLHSELNLSSLELGDSALYFCASSVAGLAGGISTDTQYFGPGTRLTVL.